What follows are 21 T cell receptor beta chains derived from one specimen sequenced in a study of regulatory T cells in long-lasting Graves disease. Sequencing libraries for TCR beta were prepared with iRepertoire HTBI primers and Arm-PCR of CDR3 regions. TCRdb passed the multiplex PCR reads through MiXCR, listing each CDR3 protein once. The table lists approximately 360,000 distinct CDR3 sequences, approximately 12% of them singletons, with around 18% in the top ten. Stated time point: newly diagnosed GD, antithyroid drugs for less than 3 months. There was RNA extracted from PBMCs, and the TCR library was made from it. These records were also assigned to another study, of T cells in Graves' hyperthyroidism and ophthalmopathy.

This specimen was peripheral blood mononuclear cells (PBMCs), taken at new diagnosis, from a patient treated with antithyroid drugs. Receptors originate from a woman aged 18-29 years with Graves disease.

This clonotype has just one count. This likely came from a read error, as a far larger clone is one base away. The CDR3 DNA follows: TGTGCCAGCAGTTTCGACAGACGTGATGAAAAACTGTTTTTT. Translated, it gives CASSFDRRDEKLFF. The chain couples TRBV12-3 or TRBV12-4 to TRBJ1-4; tentatively, D is TRBD1 (5 bases). Trimming removed 3 bases at V and 6 bases at J, with 11 bases between. The CDR3 contains 14 residues.

The V call is TRBV6-2 or TRBV6-3, the J call TRBJ2-5, with 7 bases lining up with TRBD2. This CDR3 is 16 amino acids long. Germline assignment: CDR1 MNHEY and CDR2 SVGEGT. V lost 5 bases to trimming and J lost 2 bases; unmatched junction nucleotides: 11. The CDR3 is CASSELVSGYQETQYF. The CDR3 DNA follows: TGTGCCAGCAGTGAATTAGTTAGCGGGTATCAAGAGACCCAGTACTTC.

The chain combines TRBV12-3 or TRBV12-4 with TRBJ2-5; D gene uncertain. V lost 6 bases and J lost 5, with 13 bases in between. The CDR3 is 13 residues long. CDR3 nucleotide sequence: TGTGCCAGCAGAACCGAAGTCGGGGAGACCCAGTACTTC. Translation gives CASRTEVGETQYF.

This clonotype was detected a few times. V is TRBV10-2 and J is TRBJ1-1; TRBD1 matches at 7 bases. Losses at the gene ends were 5 bases for V and 6 bases for J; bases not matched to a gene: 6. The CDR3 runs to 13 residues. CDR1 is WSHSY, CDR2 SAAADI, per germline. The CDR3 reads CASSLGQLSEAFF. CDR3 nucleotide sequence: TGCGCCAGCAGTCTGGGACAGCTCTCTGAAGCTTTCTTT.

Worth noting for this clonotype: Since a much larger clone is just one base distant, this may be a read error. V and J are TRBV9 and TRBJ1-5; no firm D call. CDR1 is SGDLS, CDR2 YYNGEE, per germline. V was cut by 0 bases and J by 3 bases, with 10 bases left in between. CDR3 length: 15 residues. CDR3 nucleotide sequence: TGTGCCAGCAGCGTAGCCGGCCGTTTCAATCAGCCCCAGCATTTT. Amino acid sequence: CASSVAGRFNQPQHF.

This clonotype was seen at least ten times. The CDR3 region has the DNA TGTGCCAGCAGTCCCCCCGGGAGGCCCGGTAATGAAAAACTGTTTTTT. Translated, it gives CASSPPGRPGNEKLFF. The chain recombines TRBV6-1 with TRBJ1-4; no definite D call. CDR1 is MNHNS and CDR2 is SASEGT in the germline V gene. This CDR3 is 16 amino acids long. Trimming took off 5 bases at V and 4 bases at J, with 17 bases between the two ends.

This clonotype occurred a few times. A read error may explain this, as a much larger clone is one base away. The CDR3 coding sequence is TGTGCCAGCAGTGGGTTGGCAGGGCCCTACAATGGGCAGTTCTTC. This gives the protein CASSGLAGPYNGQFF. V gene TRBV2 combines with J gene TRBJ2-1; a weak D match, TRBD1 (5 bases). The CDR3 extends over 15 amino acids. The V gene's germline CDR1 is SNHLY and CDR2 FYNNEI.

This clonotype was counted ten times or more. This chain connects TRBV30 to TRBJ1-6; D is undetermined. Trimming took off 2 bases at V and 14 bases at J, with 13 bases between the two ends. The CDR3 sequence is 12 residues long. Germline V lookup: CDR1 GTSNPN, CDR2 SVGIG (reference sequence). This chain's CDR3 is CAWSTSLITLHF. CDR3 nucleotides: TGTGCCTGGAGTACCTCACTTATCACCCTCCACTTT.

The chain is built from TRBV12-3 or TRBV12-4 and TRBJ2-2, with D possibly matching TRBD2 (6 bases). The CDR3 contains 14 residues. Trimming pared 7 bases from V and 5 bases from J, leaving 14 bases between. CDR3 protein: CASTGLLGTGELFF. CDR3 bases: TGTGCCAGCACCGGACTACTAGGGACCGGGGAGCTGTTTTTT.

This clonotype was detected a few times. This may be a read error, as it is one base from a much larger clone. The chain's CDR3 is CASSLGQEYGQYF. The CDR3 DNA reads TGTGCCAGCAGTTTAGGACAGGAGTACGGGCAGTACTTC. The gene calls are TRBV12-3 or TRBV12-4 and TRBJ2-7, with a weak D call TRBD1 (6 bases). CDR3 length: 13 residues.

This clonotype has ten or more counts. The chain carries TRBV9 and TRBJ2-1, with TRBD2 identical over 9 bases. Germline V lookup: CDR1 SGDLS, CDR2 YYNGEE. V lost 0 bases and J lost 4; bases outside the gene matches: 2. CDR3 length: 15 amino acids. The chain's CDR3 is CASSVGLAGYNEQFF. CDR3 nucleotide sequence: TGTGCCAGCAGCGTAGGCCTAGCGGGATACAATGAGCAGTTCTTC.

This clonotype appeared many times. The J gene is TRBJ2-4, the V gene TRBV6-5; TRBD2 agrees at 7 bases. This CDR3 region has 15 residues. Per germline, CDR1 MNHEY and CDR2 SVGAGI. V was pared by 2 bases and J by 5 bases, with 6 bases of the junction left unmatched. DNA of the CDR3: TGTGCCAGCAGTTACGGCGGTAGCGGGCAAAACATTCAGTACTTC. Its protein is CASSYGGSGQNIQYF.

This clonotype has a handful of counts. The V and J genes are TRBV27 and TRBJ2-3, with 8 bases that match TRBD2. Germline CDR1 MNHEY, CDR2 SMNVEV (reference sequence). V shed 5 bases, J shed 5 bases, and the junction held 18 bases outside the gene matches. The CDR3 is 18 residues long. The CDR3 DNA reads TGTGCCAGCAGTCCAATGTTCATGGGGATAGCGGGAATAGATACGCAGTATTTT. Its translation is CASSPMFMGIAGIDTQYF.

This chain joins TRBV6-2 or TRBV6-3 and TRBJ1-2, with D unclear. This CDR3 contains 14 residues. Looked up from germline, CDR1 is MNHEY and CDR2 is SVGEGT. V was pared by 0 bases and J by 6 bases, with 11 bases between. The CDR3 DNA reads TGTGCCAGCAGTTACTCACCGAGGGCGGATGGCTACACCTTC. Its translation: CASSYSPRADGYTF.

V usage is TRBV6-1 and J usage is TRBJ1-2; D might be TRBD1 (5 bases). Germline V gene sequence: CDR1 MNHNS, CDR2 SASEGT. The CDR3 is 13 amino acids. Trimming pared 6 bases from V and 5 bases from J, leaving 13 bases between. CDR3 region: CASSNRGDYGYTF. CDR3 DNA sequence: TGTGCCAGCAGCAATAGAGGGGATTATGGCTACACCTTC.

This clonotype was detected only a few times. This chain joins TRBV7-9 and TRBJ2-5, with TRBD2 identical over 8 bases. The CDR3 spans 16 residues. V lost 5 bases, J lost 5 bases, and 13 bases stayed unmatched. CDR1 is SEHNR and CDR2 is FQNEAQ in the germline V gene (reference sequence). The CDR3 DNA reads as TGTGCCAGCAGCCCTCGGGGCGGGAGGCCAGGCGAGACCCAGTACTTC. Amino acids: CASSPRGGRPGETQYF.

The chain has TRBV27 and TRBJ1-3; D might be TRBD1 (6 bases). Looked up from germline, CDR1 is MNHEY and CDR2 is SMNVEV (reference sequence). The CDR3 spans 15 residues. The V and J ends lost 0 bases and 1 base respectively, with 7 bases between them. CDR3 bases: TGTGCCAGCAGTTTATCGAGGGGGTCTGGAAACACCATATATTTT. This gives the protein CASSLSRGSGNTIYF.

This clonotype was picked up many times. The chain employs TRBV7-9 and TRBJ1-1; D gene unclear. Deletions cut 2 bases from V and 0 bases from J, with 7 bases between. The length of the CDR3 is 14 residues. Germline V gene data show CDR1 as SEHNR and CDR2 as FQNEAQ (reference sequence). CDR3 sequence: CASSLSSLNTEAFF. For the CDR3, the DNA is TGTGCCAGCAGCTTATCGTCCCTGAACACTGAAGCTTTCTTT.

This clonotype was recorded many times. V gene TRBV6-1 combines with J gene TRBJ1-3; perhaps TRBD1 as D (6 bases). Per the germline V gene, CDR1 is MNHNS and CDR2 is SASEGT. The CDR3 length is 15 residues. V dropped 4 bases and J dropped 4 bases, with 14 bases sitting between them. In DNA, the CDR3 is TGTGCCAGCAGTGCCTTGGGGGCGCGAGGAAACACCATATATTTT. It translates to CASSALGARGNTIYF.

This clonotype showed up many times. The chain recombines TRBV2 with TRBJ2-4; possibly TRBD1 or TRBD2 for D (5 bases each). The V and J ends lost 9 bases and 3 bases respectively, with 12 bases between them. Germline CDR1 reads SNHLY; CDR2 reads FYNNEI. The CDR3 is 13 residues long. This CDR3 reads CARGGGLKNIQYF. DNA of the CDR3: TGTGCCAGGGGTGGGGGTCTCAAAAACATTCAGTACTTC. The full variable domain, rest sourced from reference TRBV2 and TRBJ2-4, is EPEVTQTPSHQVTQMGQEVILRCVPISNHLYFYWYRQILGQKVEFLVSFYNNEISEKSEIFDDQFSVERPDGSNFTLKIRSTKLEDSAMYFCARGGGLKNIQYFGAGTRLSVL.

This clonotype was counted only a few times. This may be a read error: a much more frequent sequence differs by one nucleotide. The CDR3 loop reads CASSYFGELFF. CDR3 DNA sequence: TGTGCCAGCAGTTACTTCGGGGAGCTGTTTTTT. The chain combines TRBV6-2 or TRBV6-3 with TRBJ2-2; D is unclear. The CDR3 sequence is 11 residues long. Germline CDR1 reads MNHEY; CDR2 reads SVGEGT. The germline V and J ends were trimmed by 1 base and 7 bases, with 1 base remaining between them.